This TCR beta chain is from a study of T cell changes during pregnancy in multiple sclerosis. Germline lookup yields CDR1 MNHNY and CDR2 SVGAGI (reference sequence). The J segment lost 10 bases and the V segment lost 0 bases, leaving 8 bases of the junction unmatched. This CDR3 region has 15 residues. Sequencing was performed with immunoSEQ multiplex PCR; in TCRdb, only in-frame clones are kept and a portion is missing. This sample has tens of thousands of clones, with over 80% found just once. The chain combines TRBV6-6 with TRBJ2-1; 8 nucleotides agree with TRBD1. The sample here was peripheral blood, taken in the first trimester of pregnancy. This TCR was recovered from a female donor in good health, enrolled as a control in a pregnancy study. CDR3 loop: CASSYSVQGAFEQFF. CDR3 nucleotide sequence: TGTGCCAGCAGTTACTCGGTCCAGGGGGCGTTCGAGCAGTTCTTC.